These 29 T cell receptor beta chains were all obtained from the same sample, sequenced in a study of OX40 agonist ivuxolimab in advanced cancers. Only in-frame clones appear in the TCRdb table, and some are missing; sequencing was by immunoSEQ multiplex PCR. The data show about 81,000 clones, around 80% seen once. Source: CD4+ or CD8+ T cells sorted from blood, taken in a trial of the OX40 agonist ivuxolimab. These receptor sequences come from an adult with an advanced solid tumor such as melanoma, head and neck, liver or kidney cancer.

In its sample, this clone was seen a few times. This chain joins TRBV18 and TRBJ1-2, with D unresolved. The CDR3 runs 14 residues. Between the trimmed V and J ends, which lost 2 bases and 5 bases, there was a span of 12 bases. CDR1 is KGHSH and CDR2 is LQKENI in the germline V gene. The CDR3 DNA reads as TGTGCCAGCTCACCAACCCGGGATTCTTATGGCTACACCTTC. Translated: CASSPTRDSYGYTF.

V is TRBV15 and J is TRBJ2-5, with no clear D. Trimming pared 8 bases from V and 5 bases from J, leaving 12 bases between. The length of the CDR3 is 12 residues. Germline-derived CDR1 and CDR2 are LNHNV and YYDKDF (reference sequence). DNA of the CDR3: TGTGCCACCTCCAGAGATCGGGAGACCCAGTACTTC. As protein: CATSRDRETQYF.

The chain links TRBV27 to TRBJ1-2; 9 bases match TRBD1. The CDR3 contains 13 residues. Germline CDR1 MNHEY, CDR2 SMNVEV (reference sequence). After removal of 4 bases from V and 8 bases from J, the junction contained 5 bases not matched to a gene. CDR3: CASSSEQGAGYTF. CDR3 sequence (DNA): TGTGCCAGCAGTTCAGAACAGGGGGCAGGCTACACCTTC.

Comments on this clone: The sample has other DNA sequences that encode this CDR3 too. This chain joins TRBV28 and TRBJ1-2; 10 bases agree with TRBD1. The CDR3 has 15 residues. The germline V gene encodes CDR1 MDHEN and CDR2 SYDVKM. V shed 6 bases and J 0 bases; nucleotides not matched to a gene: 4. CDR3 in DNA: TGTGCCAGCAGCCCCGGGACAGGGGCTAACTATGGCTACACCTTC. Protein: CASSPGTGANYGYTF.

This chain links TRBV27 with TRBJ1-2; D unclear. V was pared by 3 bases and J by 4 bases, with 18 bases between. The CDR3 consists of 16 residues. Germline-derived CDR1 and CDR2 are MNHEY and SMNVEV (reference sequence). Here the CDR3 DNA reads TGTGCCAGCAGTTTTGGGTCGGGCGGCAGCTTCTATGGCTACACCTTC. It specifies CASSFGSGGSFYGYTF.

The chain carries TRBV19 and TRBJ1-1; 10 nucleotides agree with TRBD1. Looked up from germline, CDR1 is LNHDA and CDR2 is SQIVND (reference sequence). The J segment lost 6 bases and the V segment lost 0 bases, leaving 1 base of the junction unmatched. The length of the CDR3 is 14 residues. Here the CDR3 reads CASSIDGTGAEAFF. CDR3 DNA sequence: TGTGCCAGTAGTATAGATGGGACAGGGGCTGAAGCTTTCTTT.

V usage is TRBV5-1 and J usage is TRBJ2-1; D possibly corresponds to TRBD2 (6 bases). This CDR3 spans 16 amino acids. Trimming took 4 bases from V and 6 from J, leaving 20 bases between them. Per the germline V gene, CDR1 is SGHRS and CDR2 is YFSETQ. CDR3 sequence reads: CASSPGLPSAGNEQFF. As DNA, the CDR3 is TGCGCCAGCAGCCCGGGACTGCCCTCGGCGGGCAATGAGCAGTTCTTC.

The chain's CDR3 is CASRRGTANEKLFF. The CDR3 DNA sequence: TGTGCCAGCAGGAGAGGGACAGCCAATGAAAAACTGTTTTTT. The chain couples TRBV27 to TRBJ1-4; 7 positions agree with TRBD1. Per the germline V gene, CDR1 is MNHEY and CDR2 is SMNVEV (reference sequence). V was clipped by 6 bases and J by 5 bases; unmatched bases: 6. The CDR3 totals 14 residues.

The CDR3 DNA sequence: TGTGCCAGCAGCTTAGCGGGGTCCTCCTACAATGAGCAGTTCTTC. Protein product: CASSLAGSSYNEQFF. The rearrangement joins TRBV7-8 to TRBJ2-1, with D unclear. Deletions cut 0 bases from V and 0 bases from J, with 6 bases between. There are 15 residues in the CDR3. CDR1 SGHVS and CDR2 FQNEAQ come from the germline V gene.

The chain couples TRBV6-5 to TRBJ1-4; no firm D call. This CDR3 spans 15 amino acids. The V and J ends lost 1 base and 6 bases respectively, with 12 bases between them. Germline V gene lookup returns CDR1 MNHEY and CDR2 SVGAGI. CDR3 sequence (DNA): TGTGCCAGCAGTTACTTGACCGGCCGTTATGAAAAACTGTTTTTT. This translates into CASSYLTGRYEKLFF.

The chain is built from TRBV5-1 and TRBJ2-2; 11 bases fit TRBD1. The V gene's germline CDR1 is SGHRS and CDR2 YFSETQ. This CDR3 contains 18 residues. Germline trimming cut 1 base from V and 11 bases from J; bases unmatched to any gene: 16. This CDR3 is CASSLWRPGQGAFRELFF. CDR3 nucleotides: TGCGCCAGCAGCTTGTGGAGACCCGGACAGGGGGCTTTCCGAGAGCTGTTTTTT.

The chain has TRBV19 and TRBJ1-5; D remains unclear. The germline gives CDR1 LNHDA, CDR2 SQIVND (reference sequence). Trimming took off 7 bases at V and 2 bases at J, with 18 bases between the two ends. The CDR3 runs 16 residues. CDR3 in DNA: TGTGCCAGTACCCTTATACCGACTTCCCGCAATCAGCCCCAGCATTTT. This sequence encodes CASTLIPTSRNQPQHF.

This rearrangement joins TRBV7-7 to TRBJ2-1; 13 bases align to TRBD2. Losses at the gene ends were 5 bases for V and 5 bases for J; bases not matched to a gene: 3. Germline loops: CDR1 SSHAT, CDR2 FNYEAQ (reference sequence). The CDR3 is 15 residues long. The CDR3 DNA reads TGTGCCAGCAGCCCGGGACTAGCGGGACACAATGAGCAGTTCTTC. It specifies CASSPGLAGHNEQFF.

V is TRBV30 and J is TRBJ1-2; no clear D. Per germline, CDR1 GTSNPN and CDR2 SVGIG (reference sequence). CDR3 length: 14 residues. V was clipped by 1 base and J by 2 bases, with 11 bases between them. The chain's CDR3 is CAWSGTLGNYGYTF. The CDR3 nucleotides read TGTGCCTGGAGTGGTACCCTCGGAAACTATGGCTACACCTTC.

V and J are TRBV6-1 and TRBJ2-1; 8 nucleotides line up with TRBD1. The CDR3 length is 15 residues. Germline CDR1 reads MNHNS; CDR2 reads SASEGT. V dropped 2 bases and J dropped 6; count of bases not matched to a gene: 6. CDR3 coding DNA: TGTGCCAGCAGTGAATCCGGACAGGGATTCAATGAGCAGTTCTTC. Residues: CASSESGQGFNEQFF.

This clone appeared once. The chain recombines TRBV27 with TRBJ2-3; 10 bases are a match to TRBD1. Trimming removed 7 bases from V and 3 bases from J; junction bases left unmatched: 10. The length of the CDR3 is 16 residues. The V gene's germline CDR1 is MNHEY and CDR2 SMNVEV (reference sequence). The CDR3 loop is CASTLSGTGATDTQYF. In nucleotides, the CDR3 is TGTGCCAGCACCCTGTCCGGGACAGGGGCGACAGATACGCAGTATTTT.

The CDR3 spells CASTSGASHLGYTF. Here the CDR3 DNA reads TGCGCCAGCACCTCGGGGGCTTCTCACCTTGGCTACACCTTC. The rearrangement joins TRBV5-1 to TRBJ1-2, with D tentatively TRBD1 (6 bases). The CDR3 loop spans 14 amino acids. In germline, CDR1 is SGHRS, CDR2 YFSETQ. The ends were cut back, 6 bases at V and 7 bases at J, with 19 bases in the middle.

This rearrangement joins TRBV19 to TRBJ2-1; D is perhaps TRBD1 (6 bases). Germline CDR1 and CDR2: LNHDA and SQIVND (reference sequence). The CDR3 is 13 amino acids. Deletions cut 5 bases from V and 7 bases from J, with 12 bases between. The DNA for the CDR3 is TGTGCCAGTAGTGAGAGGGGGTGGAATGAGCAGTTCTTC. Encoded protein: CASSERGWNEQFF.

The rearrangement joins TRBV19 to TRBJ2-3; 7 bases are a match to TRBD1. V lost 5 bases to trimming and J lost 3 bases; unmatched junction nucleotides: 11. Germline V gives CDR1 LNHDA, CDR2 SQIVND (reference sequence). The CDR3 totals 16 residues. For the CDR3, the DNA is TGTGCCAGTAGTGCCGAGACAGGGATTGAGACAGATACGCAGTATTTT. Protein: CASSAETGIETDTQYF.

The V and J genes are TRBV4-1 and TRBJ2-5, with D possibly TRBD2 on 6 matching bases. The CDR3 totals 16 residues. Per germline, CDR1 MGHRA and CDR2 YSYEKL. V gave up 4 bases and J gave up 1 base, with 16 bases separating them. CDR3 nucleotides: TGCGCCAGCAGCCGGCGGGGTAGCGGCGCCCAAGAGACCCAGTACTTC. Its protein is CASSRRGSGAQETQYF.

This chain joins TRBV13 and TRBJ2-7; tentatively, D is TRBD1 or TRBD2 (5 bases each). This CDR3 contains 11 residues. V was pared by 3 bases and J by 9 bases, with 9 bases between. CDR1 is PRHDT, CDR2 FYEKMQ, per germline (reference sequence). In DNA, the CDR3 is TGTGCCAGCAGCTTTGGGGGTGTGCAGTACTTC. Protein: CASSFGGVQYF.

The chain uses TRBV7-8 and TRBJ2-7, with unresolved D. This CDR3 comprises 12 residues. V lost 9 bases to trimming and J lost 5 bases, with 14 bases between them. Per germline, CDR1 SGHVS and CDR2 FQNEAQ. CDR3 nucleotide sequence: TGTGCCAGGATACCACCGTGCAACGAGCAGTACGTC. Translation: CARIPPCNEQYV.

This clone was picked up one time. The genes are TRBV10-2 and TRBJ2-1, with 10 bases lining up with TRBD2. CDR3 length: 14 residues. From germline, CDR1 is WSHSY and CDR2 SAAADI. V was clipped by 2 bases and J by 10 bases; unmatched bases: 5. The CDR3 coding sequence is TGCGCCAGCAGTGAGCCTAGCGGGAGCAGGGAGCAGTTCTTC. Its translation is CASSEPSGSREQFF.

V usage is TRBV7-9 and J usage is TRBJ2-3, with D possibly being TRBD2 (5 bases). V lost 3 bases and J 2 bases, leaving 12 bases between the germline ends. This CDR3 is 15 amino acids long. Germline lookup yields CDR1 SEHNR and CDR2 FQNEAQ (reference sequence). The CDR3 is CASSFMRVNTDTQYF. The CDR3 nucleotides are TGTGCCAGCAGCTTTATGAGGGTGAACACAGATACGCAGTATTTT.

This chain connects TRBV18 to TRBJ1-2, with TRBD1 identical over 12 bases. The J segment lost 8 bases and the V segment lost 3 bases, leaving 10 bases of the junction unmatched. The CDR3 is 16 amino acids. The germline gives CDR1 KGHSH, CDR2 LQKENI. CDR3 sequence: CASSPQGQGASSGYTF. In DNA form, the CDR3 reads TGTGCCAGCTCACCCCAGGGACAGGGGGCGTCGTCAGGCTACACCTTC.

The chain employs TRBV2 and TRBJ1-2; the D is unclear. Germline V gene lookup returns CDR1 SNHLY and CDR2 FYNNEI. The CDR3 has 21 residues. Trimming stripped 1 base from V and 4 bases from J, with 31 bases between. CDR3 protein: CASSEVEGTDPDALIGYGYTF. CDR3 in DNA: TGTGCCAGCAGTGAAGTCGAGGGAACGGACCCGGACGCGCTTATTGGCTATGGCTACACCTTC.

This clone has only one observation. CDR3 sequence (DNA): TGTGCCAGCAGCCTGGGCACAGGGGGCTCCGAGCAGTACTTC. It translates to CASSLGTGGSEQYF. The chain uses TRBV6-5 and TRBJ2-7; TRBD1 matches at 9 bases. The CDR3 runs 14 residues. The germline V gene encodes CDR1 MNHEY and CDR2 SVGAGI. V gave up 6 bases and J gave up 6 bases; unmatched junction bases: 9.

The rearrangement joins TRBV7-2 to TRBJ2-7, with D hard to call. The CDR3 covers 12 residues. From germline, CDR1 is SGHTA and CDR2 FQGNSA. V gave up 4 bases and J gave up 4 bases, with 8 bases separating them. This CDR3 reads CASSSTEYEQYF. The CDR3 bases are TGTGCCAGCAGCTCTACCGAGTACGAGCAGTACTTC. The whole variable domain, filled in from reference TRBV7-2 and TRBJ2-7, reads GAGVSQSPSNKVTEKGKDVELRCDPISGHTALYWYRQSLGQGLEFLIYFQGNSAPDKSGLPSDRFSAERTGGSVSTLTIQRTQQEDSAVYLCASSSTEYEQYFGPGTRLTVT.

This clone is labeled medium-sized (0.01 to 0.1%). The V call is TRBV7-9, the J call TRBJ1-2; possibly TRBD1 for D (5 bases). Germline CDR1 reads SEHNR; CDR2 reads FQNEAQ (reference sequence). V was cut by 1 base and J by 8 bases, with 8 bases left in between. This CDR3 contains 12 residues. The CDR3 DNA is TGTGCCAGCAGCTTAGGGGGGGACGGCTACACCTTC. This gives the protein CASSLGGDGYTF.